This T cell receptor (beta chain) was profiled in a study of blood T cell repertoires in COVID-19. Produced via immunoSEQ multiplex PCR; TCRdb's table is partial and in-frame only. The data show roughly 180,000 clones, with over 75% seen just once and approximately 10% held by the top ten. Those who participated ranged in age from roughly 18 to 89 years and resided in 24 US areas. Researchers sorted participants into cohorts using their self-reported clinical history. All recovered Cohort 3 donors got two negative PCRs, got clearance, or saw symptom resolution. This clone was counted only a few times. The CDR3 covers 13 residues. V dropped 1 base and J dropped 6 bases, with 10 bases sitting between them. CDR1 and CDR2 (germline): SGHDN, FVKESK.

V gene TRBV14 combines with J gene TRBJ2-7; D not certain. The TCR originated in a man aged 50-60 years who had recovered from COVID-19. Sequencing input: PBMCs or T cells enriched from blood (not recorded which). CDR3 sequence reads: CASSQAISVEQYF. CDR3 sequence (DNA): TGTGCCAGCAGCCAAGCGATCAGTGTCGAGCAGTACTTC.